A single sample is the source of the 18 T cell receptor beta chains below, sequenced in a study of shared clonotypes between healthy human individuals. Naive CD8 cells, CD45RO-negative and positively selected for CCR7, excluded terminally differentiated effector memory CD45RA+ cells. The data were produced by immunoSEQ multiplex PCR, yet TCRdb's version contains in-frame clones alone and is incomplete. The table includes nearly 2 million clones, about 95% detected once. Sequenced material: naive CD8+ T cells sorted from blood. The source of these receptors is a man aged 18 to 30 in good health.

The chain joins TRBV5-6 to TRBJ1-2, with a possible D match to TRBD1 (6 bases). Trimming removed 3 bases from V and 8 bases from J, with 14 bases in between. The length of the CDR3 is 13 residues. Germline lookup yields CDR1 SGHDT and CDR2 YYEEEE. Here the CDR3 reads CASSSWTEGGYTF. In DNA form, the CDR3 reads TGTGCCAGCAGCTCATGGACAGAAGGCGGCTACACCTTC.

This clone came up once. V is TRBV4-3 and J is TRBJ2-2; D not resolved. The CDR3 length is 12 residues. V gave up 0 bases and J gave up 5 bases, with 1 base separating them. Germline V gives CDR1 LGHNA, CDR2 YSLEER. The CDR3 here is CASSQETGELFF. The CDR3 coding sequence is TGCGCCAGCAGCCAAGAGACCGGGGAGCTGTTTTTT.

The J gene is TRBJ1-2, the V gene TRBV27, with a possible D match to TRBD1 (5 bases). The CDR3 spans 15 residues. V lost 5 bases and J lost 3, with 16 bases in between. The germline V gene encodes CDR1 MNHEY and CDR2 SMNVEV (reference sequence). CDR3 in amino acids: CASSPRDGLHYGYTF. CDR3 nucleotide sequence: TGTGCCAGCAGTCCACGGGACGGGCTTCACTATGGCTACACCTTC.

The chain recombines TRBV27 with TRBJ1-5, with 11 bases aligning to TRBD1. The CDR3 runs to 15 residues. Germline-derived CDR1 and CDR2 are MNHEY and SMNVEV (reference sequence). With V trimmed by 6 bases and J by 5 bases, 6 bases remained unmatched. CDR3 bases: TGTGCCAGCAGGGGGACAGGGGGATCATATCAGCCCCAGCATTTT. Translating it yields CASRGTGGSYQPQHF.

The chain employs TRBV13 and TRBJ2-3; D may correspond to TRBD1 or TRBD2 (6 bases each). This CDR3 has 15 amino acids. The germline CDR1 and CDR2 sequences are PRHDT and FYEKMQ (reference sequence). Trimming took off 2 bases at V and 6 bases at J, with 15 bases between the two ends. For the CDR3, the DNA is TGTGCCAGCAGCTTATTGTCGGGGGCCGGGGATACGCAGTATTTT. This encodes CASSLLSGAGDTQYF.

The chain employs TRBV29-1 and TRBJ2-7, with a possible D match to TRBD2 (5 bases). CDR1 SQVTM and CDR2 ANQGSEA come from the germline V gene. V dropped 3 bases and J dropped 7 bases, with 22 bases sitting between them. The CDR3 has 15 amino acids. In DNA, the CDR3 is TGCAGCGTTGAGGCCAGAGGGCCCGCGGGTTGGGAGCAGTACTTC. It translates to CSVEARGPAGWEQYF.

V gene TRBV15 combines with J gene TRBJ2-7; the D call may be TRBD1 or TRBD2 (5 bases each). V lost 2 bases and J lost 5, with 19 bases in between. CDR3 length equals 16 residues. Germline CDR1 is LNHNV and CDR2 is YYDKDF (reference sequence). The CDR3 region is CATSRNGEGLGHEQYF. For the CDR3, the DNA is TGTGCCACCAGCAGAAACGGAGAGGGTTTGGGGCACGAGCAGTACTTC.

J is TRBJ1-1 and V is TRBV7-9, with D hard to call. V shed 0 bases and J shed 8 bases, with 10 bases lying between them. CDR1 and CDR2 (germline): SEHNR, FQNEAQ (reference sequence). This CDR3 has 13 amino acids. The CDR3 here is CASSLASLREAFF. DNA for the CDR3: TGTGCCAGCAGCTTAGCGAGTCTCAGGGAAGCTTTCTTT.

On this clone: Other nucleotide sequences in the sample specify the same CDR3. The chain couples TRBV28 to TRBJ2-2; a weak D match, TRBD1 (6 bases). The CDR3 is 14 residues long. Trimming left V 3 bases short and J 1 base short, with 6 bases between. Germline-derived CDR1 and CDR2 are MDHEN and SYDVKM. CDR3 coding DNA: TGTGCCAGCAGTTTCAGGGGGAACACCGGGGAGCTGTTTTTT. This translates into CASSFRGNTGELFF.

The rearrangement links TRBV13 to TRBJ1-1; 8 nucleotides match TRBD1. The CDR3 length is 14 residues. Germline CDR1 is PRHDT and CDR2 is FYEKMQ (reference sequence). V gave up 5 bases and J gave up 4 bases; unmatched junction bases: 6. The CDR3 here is CASSSNGQGTEAFF. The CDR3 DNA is TGTGCCAGCAGCAGCAACGGACAGGGCACTGAAGCTTTCTTT.

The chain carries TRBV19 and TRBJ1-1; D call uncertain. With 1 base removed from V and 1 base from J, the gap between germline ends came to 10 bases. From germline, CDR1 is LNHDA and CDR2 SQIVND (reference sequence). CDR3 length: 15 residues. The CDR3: CASSIARTANTEAFF. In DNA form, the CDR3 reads TGTGCCAGTAGTATAGCGAGGACGGCGAACACTGAAGCTTTCTTT. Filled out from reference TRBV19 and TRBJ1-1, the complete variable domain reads DGGITQSPKYLFRKEGQNVTLSCEQNLNHDAMYWYRQDPGQGLRLIYYSQIVNDFQKGDIAEGYSVSREKKESFPLTVTSAQKNPTAFYLCASSIARTANTEAFFGQGTRLTVV.

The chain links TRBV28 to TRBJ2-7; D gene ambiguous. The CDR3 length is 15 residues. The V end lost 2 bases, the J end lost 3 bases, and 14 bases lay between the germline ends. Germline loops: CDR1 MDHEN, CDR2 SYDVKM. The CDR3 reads CASSLISGQHYEQYF. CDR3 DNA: TGTGCCAGCAGTTTAATATCAGGTCAGCACTACGAGCAGTACTTC.

CDR3 nucleotides: TGTGCCAGCAGCTTAAACCGACAGATTAGCTCCTACGAGCAGTACTTC. Amino acids: CASSLNRQISSYEQYF. The chain has TRBV13 and TRBJ2-7; tentative D call: TRBD1 (5 bases). Trimming left V 2 bases short and J 0 bases short, with 14 bases between. Per germline, CDR1 PRHDT and CDR2 FYEKMQ (reference sequence). CDR3 length: 16 amino acids. Full variable domain (rest looked up from reference TRBV13 and TRBJ2-7): AAGVIQSPRHLIKEKRETATLKCYPIPRHDTVYWYQQGPGQDPQFLISFYEKMQSDKGSIPDRFSAQQFSDYHSELNMSSLELGDSALYFCASSLNRQISSYEQYFGPGTRLTVT.

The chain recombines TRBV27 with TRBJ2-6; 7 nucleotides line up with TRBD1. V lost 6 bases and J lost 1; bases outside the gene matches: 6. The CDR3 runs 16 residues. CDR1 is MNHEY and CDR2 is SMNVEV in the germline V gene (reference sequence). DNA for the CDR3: TGTGCCAGCAGCACGACAGGGTCTTCTGGGGCCAACGTCCTGACTTTC. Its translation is CASSTTGSSGANVLTF.

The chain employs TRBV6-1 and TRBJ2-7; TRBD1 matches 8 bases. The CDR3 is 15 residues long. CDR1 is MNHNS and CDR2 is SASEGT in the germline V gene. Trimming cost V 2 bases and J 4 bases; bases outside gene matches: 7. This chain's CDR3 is CASSEPRTGRYEQYF. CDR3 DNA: TGTGCCAGCAGTGAACCACGGACAGGGCGGTACGAGCAGTACTTC.

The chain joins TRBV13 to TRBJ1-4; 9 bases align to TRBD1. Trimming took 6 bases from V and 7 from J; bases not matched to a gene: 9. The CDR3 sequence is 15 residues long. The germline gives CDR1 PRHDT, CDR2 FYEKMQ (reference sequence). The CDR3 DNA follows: TGTGCCAGCAGTTATACAGGGGGCGCCGGTGAAAAACTGTTTTTT. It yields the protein CASSYTGGAGEKLFF.

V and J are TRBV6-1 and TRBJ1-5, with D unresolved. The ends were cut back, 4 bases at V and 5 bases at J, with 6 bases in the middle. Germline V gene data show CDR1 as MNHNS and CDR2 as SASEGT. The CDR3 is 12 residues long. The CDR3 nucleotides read TGTGCCAGCAGTGCCTATGATCAGCCCCAGCATTTT. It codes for CASSAYDQPQHF.

The CDR3 region is CASSLGYGIGGLKFHYGYTF. As DNA, the CDR3 is TGTGCCAGCAGTTTGGGATATGGGATCGGAGGTCTTAAATTCCACTATGGCTACACCTTC. V is TRBV28 and J is TRBJ1-2; D not certain. The CDR3 is made up of 20 amino acids. The germline V gene has CDR1 MDHEN and CDR2 SYDVKM. V lost 3 bases and J lost 3, with 29 bases in between.